This T cell receptor (beta chain) was recorded in a study of T cell responses to AZD1222 COVID-19 vaccine (dated by TCRdb to the early 2020s). Describing the broader study: AZD1222 recipients whose second dose came at about 4 weeks and those whose second dose came at about 12 weeks were combined into one group, since spike-specific TCR depth and breadth did not differ between the two schedules. Trial participants were enrolled by age into subgroups of 18-55, 56-69 and 70-plus years, and around 150, 28 and 57 TCR-sequenced participants, respectively, were included in these subgroups. TCR sequencing was performed for about 250 trial participants, of whom around 210 were given two doses of AZD1222 and 26 were given two doses of MenACWY control vaccine. Here is what the overall study found, with its caveats: Because no samples from the day 14 peak response were available, repertoires could be characterized only after the peak T cell response. Nearly half of unique spike-specific TCRs reportedly recognized epitopes outside regions mutated in the B.1.351 and B.1.1.7 variants. Spike-specific TCR breadth and depth rose significantly after two AZD1222 doses compared with day 0 and with MenACWY recipients. Only 5 to 7 AZD1222 recipients were SARS-CoV-2 seropositive at baseline, limiting conclusions about previously exposed vaccinees. In the small 56-69-year group, the increase in depth fell short of significance, most likely because of low power. Participants were mostly white British, with more females than males. The authors suggested clonal diversity may have been underestimated. CD4 TCRs associated with the vaccine covered the entire spike protein, and the dominant responses were in regions 160-218 and 743-854.

Including the terminal cysteine and phenylalanine, the CDR3 comprises 13 residues. Only the CDR3 part of the read is kept: 39 bases, read in frame from the first base. V drops 8 bases and J drops 0 bases, leaving 8 bases in between. The germline V gene (reference sequence) sets CDR1 to LNHDA and CDR2 to SQIVND. In light of the paper, this sample's time point label describes: baseline before first vaccination. Samples from vaccinated people were obtained from the UK trials COV001 and COV002, which included a single-blind randomized controlled phase 2/3 trial of AZD1222 (ChAdOx1 nCoV-19) in healthy adults. For TCRbeta chain sequencing, PBMC samples from trial participants were taken at day 0 and at day 28 after the second dose. The CDR3 regions of human TCRbeta chains were analyzed by immunosequencing. Regarding the original processing steps: Repertoire TCRs were checked for matches against a reference library of SARS-CoV-2-specific TCRs that had been generated using the MIRA antigen-specificity platform. Breadth was defined as the fraction of unique TCRs that were SARS-CoV-2-associated. Depth was defined as the fraction of total T cells that were SARS-CoV-2-associated. Using the MIRA data, every spike-specific TCR was mapped to the spike region that the TCR reacted to and assigned to either a CD4 or a CD8 class. Log10-transformed breadth and depth values were compared by one-way ANOVA with Sidak's multiple comparisons tests. Entries here come from immuneACCESS through TCRdb and include only in-frame sequences with V and J called. Some clones fail to appear in such tables; in the studies checked, an unresolved V gene covers under half of the shortfall, and the cause of the remainder is unknown. V, J and clone size derive from that table, while D and trimming were established from the DNA sequence. The sample table records 140,000 to 150,000 clones; 80% to 95% of these occur just once. The ten largest clones represent over 3% of the sample.

About this clone: What antigen it recognizes has not been identified. Nothing much larger sits one base from this clone, and base qualities are not available.

This specimen was peripheral blood, taken on day 0 of AZD1222 vaccination. The V gene is TRBV19 and the J gene is TRBJ1-3; the D gene is not confidently resolved. The TCR was taken from an adult in good health. The DNA sequence follows: TGTGCCAGTCGGCCCTACTCTGGAAACACCATATATTTT. This encodes CASRPYSGNTIYF.